The 5 T cell receptor beta chains below come from one sample, sequenced in a study of shared clonotypes between healthy human individuals. Sequencing was performed with immunoSEQ multiplex PCR; in TCRdb, only in-frame clones are kept and a portion is missing. The sample consists of fewer than 2.5 million clones, approximately 93% of them appearing once. The sample comprised naive CD4+ T cells from PBMCs. Sample subset: CD45RA+ positively selected. Receptors were obtained from a man aged 18-30 years in good health. Some clones in this sample may be carry-over from other donors' samples.

The chain links TRBV13 to TRBJ1-2, with D tentatively TRBD1 (6 bases). This CDR3 contains 14 residues. Germline values: CDR1 PRHDT, CDR2 FYEKMQ (reference sequence). V was pared by 1 base and J by 4 bases, with 10 bases between. The CDR3 DNA reads TGTGCCAGCAGCTTAGTTCGGGGGCTCTATGGCTACACCTTC. This translates into CASSLVRGLYGYTF.

The chain is built from TRBV4-3 and TRBJ2-2; TRBD2 aligns across 10 bases. CDR1 is LGHNA and CDR2 is YSLEER in the germline V gene. CDR3 length: 18 amino acids. J lost 1 base, V lost 4 bases, and 9 bases had no gene match. The CDR3 sequence: CASSLRPQREGNTGELFF. DNA for the CDR3: TGCGCCAGCAGCCTCCGACCTCAGCGGGAGGGGAACACCGGGGAGCTGTTTTTT.

The rearrangement uses TRBV18 and TRBJ2-1, with 13 bases aligning to TRBD2. V trimming: 2 bases; J trimming: 7 bases; junction bases outside the gene matches: 2. The CDR3 contains 15 residues. Germline V gives CDR1 KGHSH, CDR2 LQKENI. The CDR3 loop reads CASSPGTSGKNEQFF. The CDR3 DNA reads TGTGCCAGCTCACCAGGGACTAGCGGGAAAAATGAGCAGTTCTTC. The full variable domain, completed using reference TRBV18 and TRBJ2-1, is NAGVMQNPRHLVRRRGQEARLRCSPMKGHSHVYWYRQLPEEGLKFMVYLQKENIIDESGMPKERFSAEFPKEGPSILRIQQVVRGDSAAYFCASSPGTSGKNEQFFGPGTRLTVL.

The chain combines TRBV10-2 with TRBJ1-4; 9 bases map to TRBD1. With V trimmed by 9 bases and J by 8 bases, 1 base remained unmatched. From germline, CDR1 is WSHSY and CDR2 SAAADI. The CDR3 totals 11 residues. CDR3 protein: CASGQGEKLFF. The CDR3 nucleotides are TGCGCCAGTGGACAGGGGGAAAAACTGTTTTTT.

The J gene is TRBJ2-1, the V gene TRBV7-9; 8 bases match TRBD2. This CDR3 has 15 residues. Germline lookup yields CDR1 SEHNR and CDR2 FQNEAQ (reference sequence). V dropped 5 bases and J dropped 8; count of bases not matched to a gene: 11. The CDR3 DNA is TGTGCCAGCAGCCCCCCGGGCGGGAGGCGGGATGAGCAGTTCTTC. Translation: CASSPPGGRRDEQFF.